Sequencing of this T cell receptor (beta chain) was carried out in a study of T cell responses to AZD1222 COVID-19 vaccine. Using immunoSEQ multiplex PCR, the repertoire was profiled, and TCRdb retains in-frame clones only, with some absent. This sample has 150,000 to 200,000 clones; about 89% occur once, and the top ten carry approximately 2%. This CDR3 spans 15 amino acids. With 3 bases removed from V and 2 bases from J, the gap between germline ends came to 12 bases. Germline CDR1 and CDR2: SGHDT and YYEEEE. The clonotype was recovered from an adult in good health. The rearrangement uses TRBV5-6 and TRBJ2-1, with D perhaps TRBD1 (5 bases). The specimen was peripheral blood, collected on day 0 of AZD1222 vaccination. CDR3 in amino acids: CASSSRVRTYNEQFF. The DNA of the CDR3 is TGTGCCAGCAGCTCCAGGGTGAGAACCTACAATGAGCAGTTCTTC.